Detailed here is one T cell receptor beta chain. The data are from a study of blood T cell repertoires in COVID-19. For the study at large: COVID-19 samples collected from the United States, Italy and Spain covered acute and convalescent phases.

Using immunoSEQ multiplex PCR, the repertoire was profiled, and TCRdb retains in-frame clones only, with some absent. The sample records 90,000 to 150,000 clones, 70% to 85% being singletons. V lost 4 bases, J lost 4 bases, and 5 bases stayed unmatched. Germline V gene data show CDR1 as SGHNT and CDR2 as YYREEE (reference sequence). The CDR3 is 15 residues long. Sequenced sample: peripheral blood. The gene calls are TRBV5-4 and TRBJ2-5; TRBD1 aligns across 12 bases. This clonotype was sampled from a man over 45 with acute or convalescent COVID-19. The CDR3 here is CASSPGQGAGETQYF. In DNA form, the CDR3 reads TGTGCCAGCAGCCCGGGACAGGGGGCCGGAGAGACCCAGTACTTC.